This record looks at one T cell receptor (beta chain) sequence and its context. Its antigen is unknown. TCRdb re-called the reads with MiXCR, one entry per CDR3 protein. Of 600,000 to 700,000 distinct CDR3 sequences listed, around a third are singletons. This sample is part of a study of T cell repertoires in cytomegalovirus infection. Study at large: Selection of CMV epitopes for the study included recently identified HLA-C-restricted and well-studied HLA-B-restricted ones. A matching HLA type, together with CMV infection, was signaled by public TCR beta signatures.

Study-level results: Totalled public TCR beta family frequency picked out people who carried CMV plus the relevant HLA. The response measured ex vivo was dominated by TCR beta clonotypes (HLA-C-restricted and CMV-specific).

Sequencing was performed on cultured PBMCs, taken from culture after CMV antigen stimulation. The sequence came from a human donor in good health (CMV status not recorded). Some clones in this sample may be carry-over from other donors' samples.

The CDR3 here is CAITKTGQSGYTF. CDR3 bases: TGTGCCATCACTAAGACAGGGCAGTCTGGCTACACCTTC. The chain combines TRBV10-3 with TRBJ1-2, with TRBD1 matching 7 bases. Germline V gene sequence: CDR1 ENHRY, CDR2 SYGVKD. Trimming at V came to 7 bases and at J to 7 bases, leaving 9 bases not matched to a gene. The length of the CDR3 is 13 residues.